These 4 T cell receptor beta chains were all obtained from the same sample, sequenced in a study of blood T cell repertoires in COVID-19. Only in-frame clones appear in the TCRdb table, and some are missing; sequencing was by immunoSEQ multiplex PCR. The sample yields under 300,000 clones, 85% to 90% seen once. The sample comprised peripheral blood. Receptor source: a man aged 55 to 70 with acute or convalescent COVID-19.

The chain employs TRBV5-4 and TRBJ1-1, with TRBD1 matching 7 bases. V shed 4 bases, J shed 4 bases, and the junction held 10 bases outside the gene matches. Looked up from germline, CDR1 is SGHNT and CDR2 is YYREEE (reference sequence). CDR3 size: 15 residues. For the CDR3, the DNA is TGTGCCAGCAGCACGACCACTCAGGGGGTCACTGAAGCTTTCTTT. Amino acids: CASSTTTQGVTEAFF.

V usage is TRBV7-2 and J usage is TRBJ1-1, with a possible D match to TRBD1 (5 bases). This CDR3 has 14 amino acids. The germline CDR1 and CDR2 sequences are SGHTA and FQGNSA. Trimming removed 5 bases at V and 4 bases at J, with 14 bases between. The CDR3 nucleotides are TGTGCCAGCAGCGCTAGGACACCCGGCACTGAAGCTTTCTTT. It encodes CASSARTPGTEAFF.

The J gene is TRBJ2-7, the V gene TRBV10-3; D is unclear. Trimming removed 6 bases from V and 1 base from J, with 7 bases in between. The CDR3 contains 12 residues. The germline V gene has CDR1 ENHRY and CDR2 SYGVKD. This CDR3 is CAISPDSYEQYF. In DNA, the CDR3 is TGTGCCATCAGCCCAGATTCCTACGAGCAGTACTTC.

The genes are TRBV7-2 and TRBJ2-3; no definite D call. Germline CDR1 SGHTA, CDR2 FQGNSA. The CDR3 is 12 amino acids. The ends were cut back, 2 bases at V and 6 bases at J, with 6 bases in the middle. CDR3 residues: CASSLMRDTQYF. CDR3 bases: TGTGCCAGCAGCTTAATGCGTGATACGCAGTATTTT.